The 21 T cell receptor beta chains in this list originate from one sample, sequenced in a study of T cells in Graves' hyperthyroidism and ophthalmopathy. TCR beta CDR3 sequences were amplified from RNA transcripts. An initial round of RT-PCR targeting the TCR CDR3 relied on the HTBI primer set. One entry per CDR3 protein, called by TCRdb with MiXCR from the multiplex PCR reads. The sample has around 290,000 distinct CDR3 sequences, roughly 15% seen once; the top ten hold about 8%. The sample consisted of blood. Every receptor here comes from a woman in her twenties or thirties with Graves' hyperthyroidism that later progressed to Graves' ophthalmopathy.

This clonotype was counted at least ten times. The rearrangement uses TRBV10-1 and TRBJ2-3, with TRBD2 matching 10 bases. CDR3 length: 17 residues. The V and J ends lost 0 bases and 4 bases, in that order; junction bases with no gene match: 7. Germline CDR1 and CDR2: WNHNN and SYGVQD (reference sequence). Written as DNA, the CDR3 is TGCGCCAGCAGTGAGTCCCGTAGCGGGAGGTTTCCAGATACGCAGTATTTT. Amino acid sequence: CASSESRSGRFPDTQYF.

This clonotype occurred many times. The chain couples TRBV7-8 to TRBJ1-4, with D perhaps TRBD1 (5 bases). Trimming removed 4 bases at V and 11 bases at J, with 20 bases between. CDR3 length equals 15 residues. Germline assignment: CDR1 SGHVS and CDR2 FQNEAQ. CDR3 in amino acids: CASSSNLGLGDKLFF. The CDR3 DNA reads as TGTGCCAGCAGCTCCAACCTAGGGCTGGGGGACAAACTGTTTTTT. Drawing the rest from reference TRBV7-8 and TRBJ1-4, the complete variable domain is GAGVSQSPRYKVAKRGQDVALRCDPISGHVSLFWYQQALGQGPEFLTYFQNEAQLDKSGLPSDRFFAERPEGSVSTLKIQRTQQEDSAVYLCASSSNLGLGDKLFFGSGTQLSVL.

This clonotype was detected a few times. This chain links TRBV28 with TRBJ1-1; D is ambiguous. V was clipped by 5 bases and J by 0 bases, with 7 bases between them. The CDR3 loop spans 13 amino acids. Germline V gene lookup returns CDR1 MDHEN and CDR2 SYDVKM. For the CDR3, the DNA is TGTGCCAGCAGTGACAACGTGAACACTGAAGCTTTCTTT. Amino acids: CASSDNVNTEAFF.

This clonotype was found many times. This sequence joins TRBV7-3 and TRBJ2-7; D may be TRBD2 (6 bases). With 3 bases removed from V and 3 bases from J, the gap between germline ends came to 12 bases. Germline V gene lookup returns CDR1 SGHTA and CDR2 FQGTGA. CDR3 length equals 14 residues. CDR3 bases: TGTGCCAGCAGCTTTGAACTGGACTACTACGAGCAGTACTTC. This sequence encodes CASSFELDYYEQYF.

This clonotype was observed many times. Here the CDR3 DNA reads TGTGCCAGCAGTTTTGGGGGGCCCGCGGACATTCAGTACTTC. Its protein is CASSFGGPADIQYF. The V call is TRBV27, the J call TRBJ2-4; D might be TRBD1 or TRBD2, each matching 6 bases. The germline V gene encodes CDR1 MNHEY and CDR2 SMNVEV (reference sequence). CDR3 length equals 14 residues. V was trimmed by 3 bases and J by 8 bases, leaving 14 bases between them.

In regard to this clonotype: Compared with germline, one end of the junction differs, possibly owing to a read error. The rearrangement joins TRBV12-3 or TRBV12-4 to TRBJ2-7; maybe TRBD2 (5 bases). CDR3 length equals 14 residues. The CDR3 DNA follows: TGTGCCAGCAGTTTAAAAGGGAGCTCCTACGACCAGTACTTC. The encoded protein is CASSLKGSSYDQYF.

This sequence joins TRBV9 and TRBJ2-6; TRBD2 is a possible D gene (5 bases). Trimming cost V 3 bases and J 0 bases, with 7 bases left between them. The germline V gene encodes CDR1 SGDLS and CDR2 YYNGEE. The CDR3 covers 15 residues. CDR3 protein: CASSGGASGANVLTF. The CDR3 DNA follows: TGTGCCAGCAGCGGGGGAGCCTCTGGGGCCAACGTCCTGACTTTC.

As for this clonotype: One base away lies a much larger clone, so this may be a sequencing read error. The chain couples TRBV30 to TRBJ2-1; 10 positions match TRBD2. The J segment lost 8 bases and the V segment lost 4 bases, leaving 8 bases of the junction unmatched. This CDR3 comprises 14 residues. Germline values: CDR1 GTSNPN, CDR2 SVGIG (reference sequence). Here the CDR3 reads CAWTLAGAGDEQFF. The CDR3 DNA sequence: TGTGCCTGGACGCTAGCGGGGGCTGGGGATGAGCAGTTCTTC. Based on the CDR3 plus reference TRBV30 and TRBJ2-1, the full variable domain is SQTIHQWPATLVQPVGSPLSLECTVEGTSNPNLYWYRQAAGRGLQLLFYSVGIGQISSEVPQNLSASRPQDRQFILSSKKLLLSDSGFYLCAWTLAGAGDEQFFGPGTRLTVL.

This clonotype was observed a few times. V usage is TRBV16 and J usage is TRBJ1-1; 7 nucleotides agree with TRBD1. The CDR3 is 18 amino acids. The germline CDR1 and CDR2 sequences are KGHSY and FQNENV. V was pared by 4 bases and J by 1 base, with 15 bases of the junction left unmatched. In DNA, the CDR3 is TGTGCCAGCAGCCCCGCGGTAGCAGGGGGGAAGGGGAACACTGAAGCTTTCTTT. The encoded protein is CASSPAVAGGKGNTEAFF.

The gene calls are TRBV6-1 and TRBJ1-5; D not resolved. The V end was cut by 6 bases, the J end by 3 bases, with 15 bases between. This CDR3 has 15 amino acids. CDR1 is MNHNS, CDR2 SASEGT, per germline. The CDR3 DNA reads TGTGCCAGCAGCGGCACTGGACGGTACAATCAGCCCCAGCATTTT. Translation gives CASSGTGRYNQPQHF.

In its sample, this clonotype was seen a few times. This chain joins TRBV5-8 and TRBJ2-5, with unresolved D. The CDR3 contains 16 residues. The germline CDR1 and CDR2 sequences are SGHTS and YDEGEE. Trimming stripped 2 bases from V and 0 bases from J, with 14 bases between. In nucleotides, the CDR3 is TGTGCCAGCAGCTTTTTCCTCCGACGTTACCAAGAGACCCAGTACTTC. This codes for CASSFFLRRYQETQYF.

The chain joins TRBV11-2 to TRBJ2-1, with D perhaps being TRBD1 or TRBD2 (5 bases each). The germline gives CDR1 SGHAT, CDR2 FQNNGV. The CDR3 totals 16 residues. The V gene lost 1 base and the J gene lost 8 bases, with 18 bases spanning the gap. The CDR3 sequence: CASSLGETVEVDEQFF. CDR3 nucleotide sequence: TGTGCCAGCAGCTTAGGAGAGACAGTGGAGGTCGATGAGCAGTTCTTC. The whole variable domain, filled in from reference TRBV11-2 and TRBJ2-1, reads EAGVAQSPRYKIIEKRQSVAFWCNPISGHATLYWYQQILGQGPKLLIQFQNNGVVDDSQLPKDRFSAERLKGVDSTLKIQPAKLEDSAVYLCASSLGETVEVDEQFFGPGTRLTVL.

This clonotype came up many times. V gene TRBV6-2 or TRBV6-3 combines with J gene TRBJ2-2; maybe TRBD2 (5 bases). This CDR3 is built from 15 residues. The germline V and J ends were trimmed by 2 bases and 3 bases, with 10 bases remaining between them. CDR1 is MNHEY, CDR2 SVGEGT, per germline. The CDR3 here is CASSYLERDTGELFF. CDR3 nucleotides: TGTGCCAGCAGTTACCTCGAGAGGGACACCGGGGAGCTGTTTTTT.

There are many counts of this clonotype. The gene calls are TRBV12-3 or TRBV12-4 and TRBJ2-2; TRBD2 aligns across 11 bases. The CDR3 length is 20 residues. The V gene end was trimmed by 3 bases and the J gene end by 3 bases; junction bases not matched to a gene: 15. CDR3 in amino acids: CASSFLTGSGLAGDTGELFF. For the CDR3, the DNA is TGTGCCAGCAGTTTCCTGACAGGATCAGGACTAGCGGGTGACACCGGGGAGCTGTTTTTT.

This clonotype appeared many times. The chain recombines TRBV9 with TRBJ2-1; 10 nucleotides align to TRBD1. The CDR3 length is 15 residues. Germline V lookup: CDR1 SGDLS, CDR2 YYNGEE. V shed 3 bases and J 4 bases; nucleotides not matched to a gene: 4. This CDR3 is CASSADRGLYNEQFF. CDR3 DNA: TGTGCCAGCAGCGCTGACAGGGGGCTGTACAATGAGCAGTTCTTC.

In its sample, this clonotype was seen many times. The gene calls are TRBV20-1 and TRBJ2-1, with D unresolved. Deletions cut 3 bases from V and 7 bases from J, with 13 bases between. The CDR3 contains 13 residues. Germline CDR1 is DFQATT and CDR2 is SNEGSKA (reference sequence). The CDR3 spells CSARGNMGNEQFF. CDR3 in DNA: TGCAGTGCTAGGGGTAATATGGGGAATGAGCAGTTCTTC.

To note about this clonotype: Possible read error: a much larger clone is one base away. The chain joins TRBV6-2 or TRBV6-3 to TRBJ1-5; D gene uncertain. Germline V gene sequence: CDR1 MNHEY, CDR2 SVGEGT. The CDR3 consists of 14 residues. Trimming removed 2 bases at V and 3 bases at J, with 8 bases between. In DNA form, the CDR3 reads TGTGCCAGCAGTTACAGGGCCCTCAATCAGCCCCAGCATTTT. As protein: CASSYRALNQPQHF.

This clonotype appeared many times. This sequence joins TRBV28 and TRBJ2-2; the match to TRBD2 covers 8 bases. The junction had 9 bases not matched to a gene; V was cut back by 11 bases and J by 7 bases. CDR1 is MDHEN and CDR2 is SYDVKM in the germline V gene. CDR3 length: 13 amino acids. Here the CDR3 reads CAVAPGGLGELFF. CDR3 in DNA: TGTGCCGTTGCCCCGGGGGGGCTCGGGGAGCTGTTTTTT.

This chain uses TRBV28 with TRBJ1-6, with D perhaps matching TRBD1 (6 bases). In germline, CDR1 is MDHEN, CDR2 SYDVKM. The CDR3 loop spans 14 amino acids. V was shortened by 11 bases and J by 10 bases, with 21 bases between the two germline ends. DNA for the CDR3: TGTGCCTTCAGAGGGGCAGGGGAAGGCTCACCCCTCCACTTT. Translated: CAFRGAGEGSPLHF.

There are a few counts of this clonotype. This sequence joins TRBV7-9 and TRBJ1-3; 7 bases agree with TRBD1. Germline V gives CDR1 SEHNR, CDR2 FQNEAQ (reference sequence). This CDR3 spans 16 amino acids. Unmatched junction bases numbered 3, after V lost 1 base and J lost 0 bases. The chain's CDR3 is CASSLVDRSSGNTIYF. Written as DNA, the CDR3 is TGTGCCAGCAGCTTAGTGGACAGGAGCTCTGGAAACACCATATATTTT.

This clonotype was counted at least ten times. CDR3 protein: CASSPDRGTGELFF. The CDR3, as DNA: TGTGCCAGCAGCCCCGACAGGGGTACCGGGGAGCTGTTTTTT. V is TRBV3-1 and J is TRBJ2-2, with 8 nucleotides matching TRBD1. J was trimmed by 5 bases and V by 4 bases; bases with no gene match: 3. The CDR3 has 14 residues. CDR1 is LGHDT and CDR2 is YNNKEL in the germline V gene (reference sequence).